The clone carrying this TCR beta chain was counted many times. The data originate from a study of T cells after yellow fever vaccination. Study-level findings and limits: Only a minor proportion of clonotypes was detected across both CD4 and CD8 compartments. Sorted memory subsets showed almost no vaccine-responding clonotypes on day 0. A large majority of primary-vaccination clones showed up again after the booster (roughly 95% CD4, around 88% CD8).

CDR3 size: 15 residues. Germline CDR1 SGHDT, CDR2 YYEEEE. V dropped 2 bases and J dropped 4; count of bases not matched to a gene: 9. One entry per CDR3 protein, called by TCRdb with MiXCR from the 5' RACE reads. The sample records 20,000 to 30,000 distinct CDR3 sequences, roughly 4.5% being singletons. This clonotype originated in a man aged 18 to 30 who received the YFV17D yellow fever vaccine. The chain employs TRBV5-6 and TRBJ2-7; 7 bases align to TRBD2. Source: PBMCs, either bulk or a sorted T-cell subset (CD4+, CD8+, memory, or dextramer-sorted; not recorded which), taken on the day of the yellow fever booster vaccination. DNA for the CDR3: TGTGCCAGCAGCTTTCTCACCCGGGGGGAGTACGAGCAGTACTTC. Translated, it gives CASSFLTRGEYEQYF.